Presented here are 9 T cell receptor beta chains from one specimen sequenced in a study of OX40 agonist ivuxolimab in advanced cancers. Assay used: immunoSEQ multiplex PCR; TCRdb lists only in-frame clones, some missing. The sample includes 62,000 or so clones, about 90% of them seen just once. The sample consisted of CD4+ or CD8+ T cells sorted from blood, taken in a trial of the OX40 agonist ivuxolimab. The receptors stem from an adult with an advanced solid tumor such as melanoma, head and neck, liver or kidney cancer.

V usage is TRBV10-3 and J usage is TRBJ2-3, with D unresolved. Germline loops: CDR1 ENHRY, CDR2 SYGVKD. The CDR3 runs to 15 residues. Trimming pared 2 bases from V and 1 base from J, leaving 10 bases between. The CDR3 is CAISEGAQGTDTQYF. In DNA form, the CDR3 reads TGTGCCATCAGTGAGGGAGCCCAGGGCACAGATACGCAGTATTTT.

J is TRBJ2-7 and V is TRBV11-2; D tentatively fits TRBD1 or TRBD2 (5 bases each). Germline V lookup: CDR1 SGHAT, CDR2 FQNNGV. The V end lost 4 bases, the J end lost 7 bases, and 23 bases lay between the germline ends. The CDR3 spans 16 residues. Here the CDR3 reads CASSSGTVLRWWEQYF. The CDR3, as DNA: TGTGCCAGCAGCTCCGGGACCGTCCTTCGTTGGTGGGAGCAGTACTTC.

The genes are TRBV7-3 and TRBJ2-1; D may be TRBD2 (6 bases). The germline V gene encodes CDR1 SGHTA and CDR2 FQGTGA. V lost 2 bases and J 12 bases, leaving 11 bases between the germline ends. This CDR3 is 12 amino acids long. This CDR3 is CASSLGGGLQFF. The CDR3 DNA reads as TGTGCCAGCAGCTTAGGAGGAGGGTTGCAGTTCTTC.

The J gene is TRBJ2-1, the V gene TRBV10-3; the D gene is possibly TRBD2 (5 bases). The ends were cut back, 0 bases at V and 9 bases at J, with 9 bases in the middle. The CDR3 is 13 amino acids. The germline gives CDR1 ENHRY, CDR2 SYGVKD. CDR3 bases: TGTGCCATCAGTGAGTCGACTCGGGGTGAGCAGTTCTTC. Translated, it gives CAISESTRGEQFF.

The chain employs TRBV7-3 and TRBJ1-2, with 7 bases matching TRBD1. Germline V lookup: CDR1 SGHTA, CDR2 FQGTGA. J lost 4 bases, V lost 6 bases, and 8 bases had no gene match. The CDR3 is made up of 14 amino acids. DNA for the CDR3: TGTGCCAGCAGTTTACGGGACAGTTCCTATGGCTACACCTTC. As protein: CASSLRDSSYGYTF.

The genes are TRBV19 and TRBJ1-6; D unclear. CDR1 LNHDA and CDR2 SQIVND come from the germline V gene (reference sequence). The length of the CDR3 is 14 residues. Trimming left V 3 bases short and J 7 bases short, with 10 bases between. As DNA, the CDR3 is TGTGCCAGTAGTATTACGGGGTCCAATTCACCCCTCCACTTT. Its protein product is CASSITGSNSPLHF.

The V call is TRBV5-1, the J call TRBJ2-7; 9 bases fit TRBD2. In germline, CDR1 is SGHRS, CDR2 YFSETQ. The ends lost 0 bases at V and 2 bases at J; junction bases unmatched: 0. This CDR3 contains 14 residues. Here the CDR3 DNA reads TGCGCCAGCAGCTTGGGCGGGAGGGCCTACGAGCAGTACTTC. It specifies CASSLGGRAYEQYF.

The J gene is TRBJ2-2, the V gene TRBV7-8; D unclear. The V gene lost 1 base and the J gene lost 7 bases, with 4 bases spanning the gap. This CDR3 region has 12 residues. The germline V gene has CDR1 SGHVS and CDR2 FQNEAQ. The CDR3 is CASSLDHGELFF. As DNA, the CDR3 is TGTGCCAGCAGCTTAGATCACGGGGAGCTGTTTTTT.

The chain couples TRBV25-1 to TRBJ2-5, with TRBD2 identical over 7 bases. The CDR3 consists of 14 residues. Germline CDR1 reads MGHDK; CDR2 reads SYGVNS. With 7 bases clipped from V and 2 bases from J, the junction kept 7 bases outside the gene matches. CDR3 nucleotides: TGTGCCAGCAATCGGGGGGTCGGTCAAGAGACCCAGTACTTC. It yields the protein CASNRGVGQETQYF.